This T cell receptor (beta chain) is drawn from a study of cytomegalovirus exposure and HLA in healthy donors. Study-level points and caveats: Later work showed greater clonal expansion in HLA-associated TCR beta chains than in equally common others. Across donors, presence/absence analyses took sequencing depth to be roughly uniform. An apparent linkage of common viral pathogens to several of the most significant clusters emerged in a later analysis.

For this clone: Antigen unknown.

The CDR3 spans 13 residues. Looked up from germline, CDR1 is MRHNA and CDR2 is SNTAGT. Between the trimmed V and J ends, which lost 3 bases and 7 bases, there was a span of 12 bases. PCR used 60 Vbeta primers and 13 Jbeta primers. Data came from immunoSEQ multiplex PCR; TCRdb stores just in-frame clones and leaves some out. The sample has around 52,000 clones, and its top ten clones hold 20% to 30%. This clonotype originated in a man between 35 and 55 years old in good health and CMV-seropositive. The chain links TRBV6-4 to TRBJ1-2, with D hard to call. Material for sequencing was PBMCs. The CDR3: CASSESGSPGYTF. CDR3 nucleotides: TGTGCCAGCAGTGAATCCGGTTCGCCTGGCTACACCTTC.